The table lists the clone carrying this TCR beta chain with a few counts. The antigen is undetermined. A second roughly 6 to 11 cycle PCR used barcoded and J-beta primers. TCRdb processed the 5' RACE reads anew with MiXCR; each CDR3 protein has one entry. The table includes about 800,000 distinct CDR3 sequences, more than 45% detected once. This CDR3 region has 13 residues. CDR1 and CDR2 from the germline V gene are MNHEY and SVGAGI. V lost 10 bases and J lost 2, with 15 bases in between. The record originates from a study of blood T cells in healthy people across ages. Study-level results: With age, beta diversity per million T cells declined roughly linearly, significantly by approximately 41. Calculation of diversity from one million T cells yielded estimates considered to be underestimates.

The sequenced sample consisted of blood. V is TRBV6-5 and J is TRBJ2-7; a weak D match, TRBD2 (7 bases). The TCR originated in a man aged 25 to 40 in good health. The CDR3 loop reads CATSGGLAYEQYF. CDR3 bases: TGTGCCACCTCCGGGGGGCTAGCCTACGAGCAGTACTTC.